The 9 T cell receptor beta chains reported below all come from one sample, sequenced in a study of shared clonotypes between healthy human individuals. The table came from immunoSEQ multiplex PCR; TCRdb's copy has only in-frame clones and leaves some out. This sample has about 340,000 clones, with roughly 70% found just once. The sample taken for sequencing was memory CD4+ T cells sorted from blood. The subset: CD45RA-negative fraction. These receptors all stem from a man under 40 in good health.

This chain connects TRBV5-4 to TRBJ2-7; TRBD1 matches at 7 bases. V shed 3 bases, J shed 2 bases, and the junction held 5 bases outside the gene matches. The CDR3 is 14 amino acids. The germline V gene encodes CDR1 SGHNT and CDR2 YYREEE (reference sequence). DNA for the CDR3: TGTGCCAGCAGCTCGCGAACAGGGGCCTACGAGCAGTACTTC. Translation: CASSSRTGAYEQYF.

CDR3 protein: CASSEAFGTLRGYTF. The CDR3 DNA reads TGTGCCAGCAGTGAAGCCTTCGGGACCTTGCGGGGCTACACCTTC. The J gene is TRBJ1-2, the V gene TRBV6-1; a possible D gene is TRBD1 (5 bases). The CDR3 extends over 15 amino acids. V was shortened by 0 bases and J by 8 bases, with 16 bases between the two germline ends. Per germline, CDR1 MNHNS and CDR2 SASEGT.

This clone appeared a single time. A far bigger clonotype differs at one base, so this is likely a read error. Other DNA sequences of this sample code for an identical CDR3. J is TRBJ2-6 and V is TRBV2; 7 bases match TRBD1. Germline V gene sequence: CDR1 SNHLY, CDR2 FYNNEI. The CDR3 sequence is 14 residues long. Here the CDR3 DNA reads TGTGCCAGCAGTGCTAGACAGGGTAGCAACGTCCTAACTTTC. It yields the protein CASSARQGSNVLTF. Together with reference TRBV2 and TRBJ2-6, the CDR3 gives the full variable domain: EPEVTQTPSHQVTQMGQEVILRCVPISNHLYFYWYRQILGQKVEFLVSFYNNEISEKSEIFDDQFSVERPDGSNFTLKIRSTKLEDSAMYFCASSARQGSNVLTFGAGSRLTVL.

This chain joins TRBV7-2 and TRBJ2-1, with 10 positions matching TRBD2. The V gene's germline CDR1 is SGHTA and CDR2 FQGNSA. V shed 2 bases, J shed 8 bases, and the junction held 9 bases outside the gene matches. The CDR3 loop spans 16 amino acids. The CDR3 protein is CASSLIRASGSYEQFF. CDR3 in DNA: TGTGCCAGCAGCTTAATTCGGGCTAGCGGGAGCTATGAGCAGTTCTTC.

J is TRBJ1-2 and V is TRBV18; weak D call: TRBD1 (6 bases). CDR1 is KGHSH and CDR2 is LQKENI in the germline V gene. This CDR3 is built from 15 residues. The V end was cut by 5 bases, the J end by 6 bases, with 19 bases between. CDR3: CASSTSGGQRNGYTF. The CDR3 DNA follows: TGTGCCAGCTCAACTTCGGGGGGGCAACGAAATGGCTACACCTTC.

The chain employs TRBV15 and TRBJ1-5, with D uncertain. Trimming left V 3 bases short and J 3 bases short, with 12 bases between. This CDR3 is built from 15 residues. CDR1 LNHNV and CDR2 YYDKDF come from the germline V gene (reference sequence). Here the CDR3 DNA reads TGTGCCACCAGCAGGAGAGACGGATACAATCAGCCCCAGCATTTT. This sequence encodes CATSRRDGYNQPQHF.

The chain employs TRBV2 and TRBJ2-7; maybe TRBD1 (6 bases). Germline V CDR1 and CDR2: SNHLY, FYNNEI. This CDR3 spans 12 amino acids. V gave up 6 bases and J gave up 6 bases, with 12 bases separating them. CDR3 in DNA: TGTGCCAGCAGGGGGACACCCCGCGAGCAGTACTTC. Amino acids: CASRGTPREQYF.

The genes are TRBV19 and TRBJ1-4; D not resolved. From germline, CDR1 is LNHDA and CDR2 SQIVND (reference sequence). The CDR3 is 17 amino acids. The germline V and J ends were trimmed by 4 bases and 0 bases, with 15 bases remaining between them. The CDR3 region has the DNA TGTGCCAGTAGTAAGGCAGGCCCACGAGCAACTAATGAAAAACTGTTTTTT. This translates into CASSKAGPRATNEKLFF. The full variable domain, its missing parts supplied by reference TRBV19 and TRBJ1-4, is DGGITQSPKYLFRKEGQNVTLSCEQNLNHDAMYWYRQDPGQGLRLIYYSQIVNDFQKGDIAEGYSVSREKKESFPLTVTSAQKNPTAFYLCASSKAGPRATNEKLFFGSGTQLSVL.

CDR3 loop: CASSIRDSPSYEQYF. In nucleotides, the CDR3 is TGTGCCAGCAGCATCAGGGATTCCCCCTCCTACGAGCAGTACTTC. This chain uses TRBV7-2 with TRBJ2-7; the D gene is possibly TRBD1 (5 bases). Germline V gene sequence: CDR1 SGHTA, CDR2 FQGNSA. Trimming removed 5 bases from V and 0 bases from J, with 14 bases in between. The CDR3 spans 15 residues.